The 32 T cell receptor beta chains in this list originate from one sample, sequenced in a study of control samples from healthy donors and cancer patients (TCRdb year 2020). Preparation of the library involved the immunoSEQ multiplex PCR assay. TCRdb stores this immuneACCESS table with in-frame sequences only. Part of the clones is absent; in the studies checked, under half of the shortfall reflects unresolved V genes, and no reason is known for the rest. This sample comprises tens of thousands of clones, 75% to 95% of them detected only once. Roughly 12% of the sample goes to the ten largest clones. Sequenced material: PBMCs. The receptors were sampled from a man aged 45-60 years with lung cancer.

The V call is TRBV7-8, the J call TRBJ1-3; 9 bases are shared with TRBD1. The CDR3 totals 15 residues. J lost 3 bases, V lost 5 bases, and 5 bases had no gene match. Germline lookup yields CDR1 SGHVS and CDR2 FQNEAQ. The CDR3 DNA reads TGTGCCAGCAGCACAGGGGGCGAGTATGGAAACACCATATATTTT. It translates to CASSTGGEYGNTIYF.

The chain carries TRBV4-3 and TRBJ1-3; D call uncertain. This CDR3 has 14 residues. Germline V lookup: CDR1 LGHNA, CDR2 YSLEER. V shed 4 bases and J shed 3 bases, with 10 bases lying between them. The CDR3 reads CASSRDSGGNTIYF. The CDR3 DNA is TGCGCCAGCAGCCGGGATAGTGGTGGAAACACCATATATTTT.

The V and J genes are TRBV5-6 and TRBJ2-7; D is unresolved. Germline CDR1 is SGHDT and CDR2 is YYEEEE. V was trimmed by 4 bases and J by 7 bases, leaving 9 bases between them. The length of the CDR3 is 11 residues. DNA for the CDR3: TGTGCCAGCAGCCTCTTCGTAGAGCAGTACTTC. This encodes CASSLFVEQYF.

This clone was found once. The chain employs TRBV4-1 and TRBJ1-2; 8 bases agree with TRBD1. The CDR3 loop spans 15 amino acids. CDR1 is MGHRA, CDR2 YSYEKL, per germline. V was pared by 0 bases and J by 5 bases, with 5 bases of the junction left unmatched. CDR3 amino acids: CASSQDRGTGYGYTF. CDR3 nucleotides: TGCGCCAGCAGCCAAGATCGCGGGACAGGATATGGCTACACCTTC.

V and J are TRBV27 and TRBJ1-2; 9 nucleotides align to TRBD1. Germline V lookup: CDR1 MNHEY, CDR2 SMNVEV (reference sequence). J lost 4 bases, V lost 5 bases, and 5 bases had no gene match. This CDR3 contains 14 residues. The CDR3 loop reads CASSRDREGYGYTF. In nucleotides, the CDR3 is TGTGCCAGCAGTCGGGACAGGGAGGGCTATGGCTACACCTTC.

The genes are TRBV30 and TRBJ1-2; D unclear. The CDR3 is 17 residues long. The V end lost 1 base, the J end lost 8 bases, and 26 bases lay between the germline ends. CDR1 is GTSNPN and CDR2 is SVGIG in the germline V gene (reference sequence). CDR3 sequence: CAWSALNSGRVGRGYTF. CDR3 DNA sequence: TGTGCCTGGAGTGCCCTTAATTCGGGTCGGGTCGGCCGCGGCTACACCTTC. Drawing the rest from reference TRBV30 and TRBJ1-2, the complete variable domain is SQTIHQWPATLVQPVGSPLSLECTVEGTSNPNLYWYRQAAGRGLQLLFYSVGIGQISSEVPQNLSASRPQDRQFILSSKKLLLSDSGFYLCAWSALNSGRVGRGYTFGSGTRLTVV.

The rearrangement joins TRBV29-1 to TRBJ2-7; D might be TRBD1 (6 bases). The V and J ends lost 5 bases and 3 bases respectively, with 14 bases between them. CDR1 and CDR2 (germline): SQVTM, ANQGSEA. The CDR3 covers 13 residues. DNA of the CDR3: TGCAGCGTTCTGAATGGCAGGGGCTACGAGCAGTACTTC. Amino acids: CSVLNGRGYEQYF.

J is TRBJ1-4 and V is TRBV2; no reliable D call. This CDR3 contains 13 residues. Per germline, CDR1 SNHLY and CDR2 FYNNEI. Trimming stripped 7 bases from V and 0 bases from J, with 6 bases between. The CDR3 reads CASTGATNEKLFF. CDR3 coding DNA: TGTGCCAGCACTGGAGCAACTAATGAAAAACTGTTTTTT.

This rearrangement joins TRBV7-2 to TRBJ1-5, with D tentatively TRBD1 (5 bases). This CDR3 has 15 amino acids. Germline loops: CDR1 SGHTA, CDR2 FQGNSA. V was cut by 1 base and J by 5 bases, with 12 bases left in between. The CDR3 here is CASSLGQGGDQPQHF. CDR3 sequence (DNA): TGTGCCAGCAGCTTAGGGCAGGGTGGGGATCAGCCCCAGCATTTT.

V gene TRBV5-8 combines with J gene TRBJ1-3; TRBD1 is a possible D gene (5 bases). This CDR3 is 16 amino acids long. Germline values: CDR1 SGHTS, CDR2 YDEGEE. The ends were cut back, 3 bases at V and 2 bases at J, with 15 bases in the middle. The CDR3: CASSYTPWGTGNTIYF. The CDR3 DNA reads TGTGCCAGCAGCTACACCCCTTGGGGGACTGGAAACACCATATATTTT.

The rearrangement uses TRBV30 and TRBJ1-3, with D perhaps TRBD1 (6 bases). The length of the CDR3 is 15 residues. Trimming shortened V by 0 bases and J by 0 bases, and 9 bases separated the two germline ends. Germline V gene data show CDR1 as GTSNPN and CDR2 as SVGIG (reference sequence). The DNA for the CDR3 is TGTGCCTGGAGTGTGGGGGGACACTCTGGAAACACCATATATTTT. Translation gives CAWSVGGHSGNTIYF.

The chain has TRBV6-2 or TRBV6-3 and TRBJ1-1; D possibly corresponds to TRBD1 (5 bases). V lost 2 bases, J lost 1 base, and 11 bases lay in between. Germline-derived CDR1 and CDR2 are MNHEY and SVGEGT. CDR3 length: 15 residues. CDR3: CASSYRGTGNTEAFF. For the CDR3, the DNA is TGTGCCAGCAGTTACCGCGGGACGGGGAACACTGAAGCTTTCTTT.

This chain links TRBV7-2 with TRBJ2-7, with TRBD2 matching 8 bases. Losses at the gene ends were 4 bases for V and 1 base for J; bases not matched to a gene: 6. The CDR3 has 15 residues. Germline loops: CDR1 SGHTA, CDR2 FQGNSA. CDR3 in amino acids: CASSYDGGGSYEQYF. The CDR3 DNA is TGTGCCAGCAGCTACGATGGCGGGGGGTCCTACGAGCAGTACTTC.

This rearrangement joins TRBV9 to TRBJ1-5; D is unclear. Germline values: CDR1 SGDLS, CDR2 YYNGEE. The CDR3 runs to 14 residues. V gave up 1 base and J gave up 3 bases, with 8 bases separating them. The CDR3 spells CASSVSGNNQPQHF. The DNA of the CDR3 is TGTGCCAGCAGCGTATCTGGTAACAATCAGCCCCAGCATTTT.

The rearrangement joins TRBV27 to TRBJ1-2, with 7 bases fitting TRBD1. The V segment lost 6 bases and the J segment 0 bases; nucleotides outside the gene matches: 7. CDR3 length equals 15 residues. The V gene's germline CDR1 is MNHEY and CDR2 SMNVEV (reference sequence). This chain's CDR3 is CASRLEGAANYGYTF. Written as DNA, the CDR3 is TGTGCCAGCAGACTTGAGGGGGCAGCTAACTATGGCTACACCTTC.

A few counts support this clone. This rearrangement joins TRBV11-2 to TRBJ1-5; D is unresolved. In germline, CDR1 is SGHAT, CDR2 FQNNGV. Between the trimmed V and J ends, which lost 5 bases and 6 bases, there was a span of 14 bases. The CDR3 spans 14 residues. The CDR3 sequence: CASSQTRYGQPQHF. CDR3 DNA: TGTGCCAGCAGCCAGACGAGATATGGTCAGCCCCAGCATTTT.

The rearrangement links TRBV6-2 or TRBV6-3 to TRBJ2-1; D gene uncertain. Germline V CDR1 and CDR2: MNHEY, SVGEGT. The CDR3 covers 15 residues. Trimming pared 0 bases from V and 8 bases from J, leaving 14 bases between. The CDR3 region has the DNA TGTGCCAGCAGTTACTCGAATACCTACCCGGATGAGCAGTTCTTC. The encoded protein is CASSYSNTYPDEQFF.

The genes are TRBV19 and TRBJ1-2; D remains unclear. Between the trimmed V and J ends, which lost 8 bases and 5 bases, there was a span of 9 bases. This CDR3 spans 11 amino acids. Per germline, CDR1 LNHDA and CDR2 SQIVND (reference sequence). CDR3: CASQNGYGYTF. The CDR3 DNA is TGTGCCAGTCAGAATGGGTATGGCTACACCTTC.

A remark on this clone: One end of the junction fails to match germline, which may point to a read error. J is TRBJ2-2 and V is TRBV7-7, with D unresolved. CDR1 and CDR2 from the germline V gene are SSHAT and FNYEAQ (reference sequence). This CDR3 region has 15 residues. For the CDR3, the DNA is TGTGCTAGCAGCTTAGGAAATGGGTACACCGGGGAGCTGTTTTTT. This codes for CASSLGNGYTGELFF.

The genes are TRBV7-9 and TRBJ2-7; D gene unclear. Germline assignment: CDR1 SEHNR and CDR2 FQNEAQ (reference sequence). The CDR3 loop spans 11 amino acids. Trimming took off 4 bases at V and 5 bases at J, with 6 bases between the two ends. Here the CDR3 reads CASSSNNEQYF. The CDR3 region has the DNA TGTGCCAGCAGCTCCAATAACGAGCAGTACTTC.

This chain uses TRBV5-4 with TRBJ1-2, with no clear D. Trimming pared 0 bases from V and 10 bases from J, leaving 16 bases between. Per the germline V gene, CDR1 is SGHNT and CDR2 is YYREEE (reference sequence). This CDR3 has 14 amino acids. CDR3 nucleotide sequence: TGTGCCAGCAGCTTGGATCGGAGTCAGAGACTCTACACCTTC. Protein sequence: CASSLDRSQRLYTF.

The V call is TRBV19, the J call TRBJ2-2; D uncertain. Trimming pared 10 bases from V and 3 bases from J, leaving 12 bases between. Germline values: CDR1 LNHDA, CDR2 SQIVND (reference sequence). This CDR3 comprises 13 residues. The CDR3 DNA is TGTGCCATCGGACCCGGCCACACCGGGGAGCTGTTTTTT. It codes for CAIGPGHTGELFF.

In nucleotides, the CDR3 is TGTGCCACCCGGATGTTGAGACATTGGAACACTGAAGCTTTCTTT. It translates to CATRMLRHWNTEAFF. The V call is TRBV19, the J call TRBJ1-1; D is undetermined. The CDR3 is 15 amino acids. V was clipped by 10 bases and J by 1 base, with 19 bases between them. In germline, CDR1 is LNHDA, CDR2 SQIVND (reference sequence).

Here the CDR3 DNA reads TGTGCCACCAGCAGAGGTGGGACAAACCGTAATGAAAAACTGTTTTTT. It is translated as CATSRGGTNRNEKLFF. The chain uses TRBV15 and TRBJ1-4; D is perhaps TRBD1 (6 bases). Germline values: CDR1 LNHNV, CDR2 YYDKDF (reference sequence). CDR3 length: 16 residues. V dropped 1 base and J dropped 4 bases, with 13 bases sitting between them.

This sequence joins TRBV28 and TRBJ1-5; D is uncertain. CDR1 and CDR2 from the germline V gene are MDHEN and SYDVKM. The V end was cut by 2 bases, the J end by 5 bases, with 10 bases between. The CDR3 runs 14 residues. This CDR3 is CASSLNEMYQPQHF. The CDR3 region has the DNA TGTGCCAGCAGTTTAAATGAGATGTATCAGCCCCAGCATTTT.

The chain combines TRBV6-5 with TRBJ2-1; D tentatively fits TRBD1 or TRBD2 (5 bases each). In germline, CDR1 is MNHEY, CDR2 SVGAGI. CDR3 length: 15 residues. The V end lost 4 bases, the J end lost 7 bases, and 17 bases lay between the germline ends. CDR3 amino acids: CASSLRRGRWNEQFF. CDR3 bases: TGTGCCAGCAGTTTACGACGGGGACGATGGAATGAGCAGTTCTTC.

The CDR3 DNA sequence: TGTGCCATCAGAGGGGGGGTGTCGGGTAACTATGGCTACACCTTC. The encoded protein is CAIRGGVSGNYGYTF. V gene TRBV10-3 combines with J gene TRBJ1-2, with D possibly matching TRBD1 (6 bases). This CDR3 has 15 residues. CDR1 is ENHRY, CDR2 SYGVKD, per germline. The ends were cut back, 6 bases at V and 1 base at J, with 15 bases in the middle.

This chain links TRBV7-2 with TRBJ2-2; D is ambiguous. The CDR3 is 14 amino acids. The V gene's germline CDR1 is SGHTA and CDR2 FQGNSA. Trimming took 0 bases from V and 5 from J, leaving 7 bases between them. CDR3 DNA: TGTGCCAGCAGCTTAGCCCCAGAAACCGGGGAGCTGTTTTTT. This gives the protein CASSLAPETGELFF.

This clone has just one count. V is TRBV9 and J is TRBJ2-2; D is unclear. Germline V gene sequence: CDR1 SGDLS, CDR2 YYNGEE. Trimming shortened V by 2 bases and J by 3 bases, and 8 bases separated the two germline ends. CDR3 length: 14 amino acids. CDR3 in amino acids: CASSVNPDTGELFF. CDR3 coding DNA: TGTGCCAGCAGCGTCAACCCCGACACCGGGGAGCTGTTTTTT.

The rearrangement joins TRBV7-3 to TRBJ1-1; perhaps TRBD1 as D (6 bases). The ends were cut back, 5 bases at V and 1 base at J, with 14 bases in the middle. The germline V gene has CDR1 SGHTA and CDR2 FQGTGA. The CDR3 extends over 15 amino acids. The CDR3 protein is CASSQGGGENTEAFF. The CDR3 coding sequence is TGTGCCAGCAGCCAAGGGGGAGGCGAGAACACTGAAGCTTTCTTT.

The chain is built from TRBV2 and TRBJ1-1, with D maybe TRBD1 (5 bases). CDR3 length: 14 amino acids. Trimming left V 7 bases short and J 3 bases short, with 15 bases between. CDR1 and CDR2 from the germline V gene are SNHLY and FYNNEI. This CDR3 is CASTRLGPDTEAFF. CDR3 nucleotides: TGTGCCAGCACGAGATTGGGGCCGGACACTGAAGCTTTCTTT.

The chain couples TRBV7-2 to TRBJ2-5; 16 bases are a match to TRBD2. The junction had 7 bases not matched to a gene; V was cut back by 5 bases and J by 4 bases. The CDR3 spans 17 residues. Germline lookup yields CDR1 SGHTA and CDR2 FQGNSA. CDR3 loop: CASSAGTSGGAVETQYF. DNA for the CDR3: TGTGCCAGCAGCGCCGGGACTAGCGGGGGGGCCGTAGAGACCCAGTACTTC.